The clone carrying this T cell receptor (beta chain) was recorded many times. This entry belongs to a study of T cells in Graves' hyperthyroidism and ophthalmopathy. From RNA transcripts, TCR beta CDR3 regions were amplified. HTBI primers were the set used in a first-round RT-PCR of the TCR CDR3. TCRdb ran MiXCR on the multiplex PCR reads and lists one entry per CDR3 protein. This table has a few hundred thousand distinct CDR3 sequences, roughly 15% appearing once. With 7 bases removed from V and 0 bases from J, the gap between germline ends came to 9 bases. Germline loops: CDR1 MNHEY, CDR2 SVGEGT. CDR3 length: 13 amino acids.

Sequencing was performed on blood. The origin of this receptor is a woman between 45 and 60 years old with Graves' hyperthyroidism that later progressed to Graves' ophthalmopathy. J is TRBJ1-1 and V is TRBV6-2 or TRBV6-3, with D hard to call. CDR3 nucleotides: TGTGCCAGCACTAGCGGCATGAACACTGAAGCTTTCTTT. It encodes CASTSGMNTEAFF.